This note documents a single T cell receptor beta chain sequence. Antigen: not known. Germline V gene sequence: CDR1 SGHDT, CDR2 YYEEEE. This CDR3 is built from 15 residues. The data were taken from a study of blood T cells in healthy people across ages. Study-level background: Template switching caught about one barcoded beta molecule for each two T cells.

Broader study findings: Because sorting was not performed, PBMCs prevented conclusive naive versus antigen-experienced comparison. Diversity figures derived from one million T cells were judged to underestimate the true value.

A second about 6 to 12 cycle PCR used barcoded and J-beta primers. With 12 random nucleotides, a template-switch adaptor tagged each individual cDNA molecule. TCRdb ran MiXCR on the 5' RACE reads and lists one entry per CDR3 protein. The sample lists about a million distinct CDR3 sequences; about 51% were seen once. V is TRBV5-6 and J is TRBJ2-5; 9 nucleotides match TRBD1. The J call may be in error: the DNA end matches TRBJ2-7 better. This TCR was sampled from a woman in her fifties or sixties in good health. The sequenced sample was blood. Written as DNA, the CDR3 is TGTGCCAGCAGCGCGGAAAGGGACAGGGCGAGCGAGCAGTACTTC. Protein sequence: CASSAERDRASEQYF.